The source of this TCR beta chain is a study of regulatory T cells in long-lasting Graves disease listed by TCRdb under 2021. As for the study more broadly: Persistent Graves' disease was defined as persistently positive TSH receptor autoantibodies together with antithyroid drug treatment for over 5 years. Patients with persistent Graves' disease were compared with patients with newly diagnosed Graves' disease using TCR sequencing and RNA sequencing of peripheral blood. The study took place in China and was registered as a clinical trial. A total of approximately 35 samples were covered by TCR sequencing, comprising some 13 persistent and some 20 newly diagnosed Graves' disease patients. In the clinical cohort, patients with persistent Graves' disease had used antithyroid drugs for an average of around 9.3 years. Overall study results and their limits: The study examined only peripheral blood because the primary lesion, thyroid tissue, could not be accessed. Sequencing and analysis were limited to the TCR beta chain. Persistent patients shared more public clonotypes among themselves (approximately 2,500) than newly diagnosed patients did (more than 950). Lower TCR Shannon entropy and fewer highly expanded clones were observed in persistent Graves' disease patients than in newly diagnosed patients, which suggested clonal expansion. The authors acknowledged the small sample size as a limitation that may reduce accuracy.

Comment on this clonotype: Its antigen is still unknown. No quality values exist for individual bases; no much larger clone is one base distant.

What this sample's time point label stands for: persistent/refractory GD, antithyroid drugs over 5 years with positive TRAb. For both TCR sequencing and RNA sequencing, RNA was extracted from PBMCs in TRIzol. The diagnosis of Graves' disease followed American Thyroid Association guidelines. Recruitment of patients was carried out at an endocrinology department in Xi'an, China. Each patient gave 9 to 10 milliliters of peripheral blood, collected in an EDTA anticoagulant tube. Ficoll Paque Plus density gradient separation was used to isolate PBMCs, and no additional T cell sorting was done. RNA quality was checked with an Agilent 2100 Bioanalyzer and agarose gel, and concentration with a NanoDrop 2000. The method was multiplex PCR. Data came from an Illumina HiSeq 4000. To build TCR beta libraries, CDR3 regions were amplified by Arm-PCR using iRepertoire HTBI primers. Before sequencing, the PCR products went through gel purification. For the original study's pipeline: A total of roughly 65 TRBV and about 13 TRBJ segments were identified across samples and were used for gene usage analysis of CDR3 amino acid clonotypes. COPE and FqMerger were used to merge filtered high-quality paired reads into contigs. BLAST was used to align contigs to IMGT TRBV, TRBD and TRBJ reference genes, with CDR3 defined following IMGT. Any clonotype with a frequency above 0.1% was counted as a highly expanded clone. Repertoire diversity was measured by Shannon entropy, and V-J evenness by the Gini coefficient. A clonotype was considered public if more than one individual shared it. TCRdb reran the public reads through fastp at Q25 and MiXCR, keeping productive beta chains. Rows are unified per CDR3 protein, each entry keeping the most common DNA and genes. None of the V and J calls come from the authors' own analysis; TCRdb made them. The sample table lists a few hundred thousand distinct CDR3 sequences, about 22% of them with a count of one. Under 15% of the sample lies in the top ten.

Sequenced here: peripheral blood mononuclear cells (PBMCs), sampled when the disease was refractory, from a patient treated with antithyroid drugs. The TCR comes from a female donor with Graves disease.

The CDR3 reads as follows: CASSTTSGGGMSSYEQYF. The DNA is TGTGCCAGCAGTACCACCTCGGGAGGCGGCATGAGCTCCTACGAGCAGTACTTC. In this chain, TRBV7-9 is recombined with TRBJ2-7; 7 central bases correspond to TRBD2. The V end gives up 6 bases and the J end 0 bases, leaving 17 bases in the junction not matched to a gene. Including cysteine and phenylalanine, the CDR3 has 18 amino acids. The only DNA kept is the CDR3, 54 bases in frame from the first base. The germline V gene (reference sequence) supplies CDR1 SEHNR and CDR2 FQNEAQ.